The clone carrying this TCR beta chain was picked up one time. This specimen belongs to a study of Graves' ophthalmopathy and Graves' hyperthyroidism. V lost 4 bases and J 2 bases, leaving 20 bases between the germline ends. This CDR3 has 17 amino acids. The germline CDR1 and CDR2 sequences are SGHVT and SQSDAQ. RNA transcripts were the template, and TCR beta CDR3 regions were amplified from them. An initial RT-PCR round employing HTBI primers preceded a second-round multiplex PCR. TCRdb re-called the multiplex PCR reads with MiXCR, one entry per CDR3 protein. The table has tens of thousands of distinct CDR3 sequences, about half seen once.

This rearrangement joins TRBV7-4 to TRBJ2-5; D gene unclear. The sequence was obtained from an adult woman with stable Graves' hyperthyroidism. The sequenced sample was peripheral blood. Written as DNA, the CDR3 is TGTGCCAGCAGCTCCCCCGGAGTGGGCGAGCTACAAGAGACCCAGTACTTC. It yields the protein CASSSPGVGELQETQYF.